Listed here are 25 T cell receptor beta chains from one sample, sequenced in a study of T cell responses to AZD1222 COVID-19 vaccine. Profiling relied on immunoSEQ multiplex PCR, and the TCRdb table lists in-frame clones only, not all of them. Among around 160,000 clones listed, about 90% were seen once. The specimen comprised peripheral blood, sampled 28 days after the second AZD1222 dose. These receptors all come from an adult who received the AZD1222 COVID-19 vaccine.

The chain carries TRBV10-3 and TRBJ1-3; no clear D. V was cut by 4 bases and J by 6 bases, with 7 bases left in between. The CDR3 loop spans 12 amino acids. CDR1 ENHRY and CDR2 SYGVKD come from the germline V gene. The CDR3: CAISALVNTIYF. DNA of the CDR3: TGTGCCATCAGTGCCCTTGTAAACACCATATATTTT.

J is TRBJ1-1 and V is TRBV7-8; TRBD1 agrees at 8 bases. V shed 2 bases and J 2 bases; nucleotides not matched to a gene: 1. The CDR3 has 14 residues. Germline lookup yields CDR1 SGHVS and CDR2 FQNEAQ. CDR3 sequence reads: CASSLTGGNTEAFF. The CDR3 DNA is TGTGCCAGCAGCTTAACAGGGGGTAACACTGAAGCTTTCTTT.

This clone was detected once. V gene TRBV18 combines with J gene TRBJ1-5; possible D gene TRBD1, 5 bases. Germline loops: CDR1 KGHSH, CDR2 LQKENI. Deletions cut 5 bases from V and 4 bases from J, with 12 bases between. CDR3 length equals 14 residues. DNA of the CDR3: TGTGCCAGCTCATATAGCGGGGGTAATCAGCCCCAGCATTTT. Amino acids: CASSYSGGNQPQHF. Full variable domain (outside the CDR3, taken from reference TRBV18 and TRBJ1-5): NAGVMQNPRHLVRRRGQEARLRCSPMKGHSHVYWYRQLPEEGLKFMVYLQKENIIDESGMPKERFSAEFPKEGPSILRIQQVVRGDSAAYFCASSYSGGNQPQHFGDGTRLSIL.

The gene calls are TRBV7-9 and TRBJ1-1, with D possibly TRBD1 on 5 matching bases. This CDR3 comprises 14 residues. Germline CDR1 and CDR2: SEHNR and FQNEAQ (reference sequence). Trimming took off 5 bases at V and 9 bases at J, with 19 bases between the two ends. CDR3 in amino acids: CASSPGRRALKAFF. The CDR3 DNA is TGTGCCAGCAGCCCGGGACGCCGGGCGCTAAAAGCTTTCTTT. Based on the CDR3 plus reference TRBV7-9 and TRBJ1-1, the full variable domain is DTGVSQNPRHKITKRGQNVTFRCDPISEHNRLYWYRQTLGQGPEFLTYFQNEAQLEKSRLLSDRFSAERPKGSFSTLEIQRTEQGDSAMYLCASSPGRRALKAFFGQGTRLTVV.

This sequence joins TRBV7-2 and TRBJ2-1, with TRBD2 matching over 13 bases. This CDR3 is built from 14 residues. Germline V CDR1 and CDR2: SGHTA, FQGNSA. Unmatched junction bases numbered 6, after V lost 4 bases and J lost 12 bases. The CDR3 DNA sequence: TGTGCCAGCAGCTCAGGACTAGCGGGAGAGGTGCAGTTCTTC. This encodes CASSSGLAGEVQFF.

The chain is built from TRBV25-1 and TRBJ1-2; 7 bases map to TRBD1. The germline V gene encodes CDR1 MGHDK and CDR2 SYGVNS. The length of the CDR3 is 12 residues. The V gene end was trimmed by 9 bases and the J gene end by 4 bases; junction bases not matched to a gene: 5. CDR3 protein: CASEGAGYGYTF. The CDR3 nucleotides read TGTGCCAGTGAGGGGGCCGGCTATGGCTACACCTTC.

V usage is TRBV14 and J usage is TRBJ1-5; D is undetermined. CDR1 is SGHDN and CDR2 is FVKESK in the germline V gene. The CDR3 is made up of 15 amino acids. V was shortened by 0 bases and J by 6 bases, with 12 bases between the two germline ends. CDR3 coding DNA: TGTGCCAGCAGCCAAGATACCGGTTACGGTCAGCCCCAGCATTTT. Its protein is CASSQDTGYGQPQHF.

The J gene is TRBJ1-1, the V gene TRBV6-2 or TRBV6-3; 11 nucleotides align to TRBD1. This CDR3 has 16 amino acids. Germline lookup yields CDR1 MNHEY and CDR2 SVGEGT. The J segment lost 1 base and the V segment lost 0 bases, leaving 1 base of the junction unmatched. Here the CDR3 DNA reads TGTGCCAGCAGTTACTCAGGACAGGGGGCGAACACTGAAGCTTTCTTT. Its translation: CASSYSGQGANTEAFF.

This clone was found once. The J gene is TRBJ1-1, the V gene TRBV20-1; D is possibly TRBD1 (5 bases). The germline gives CDR1 DFQATT, CDR2 SNEGSKA (reference sequence). Trimming removed 3 bases at V and 2 bases at J, with 10 bases between. This CDR3 region has 13 residues. CDR3 bases: TGCAGTGCTAGTCGGGGGGTTAACACTGAAGCTTTCTTT. Translated: CSASRGVNTEAFF.

The rearrangement uses TRBV5-1 and TRBJ2-7; TRBD2 might be the D (5 bases). Germline CDR1 reads SGHRS; CDR2 reads YFSETQ. The CDR3 covers 18 residues. Trimming left V 2 bases short and J 3 bases short, with 24 bases between. CDR3 DNA sequence: TGCGCCAGCAGCTTATGGCCAGAGAATAGAAACGGGGACTACGAGCAGTACTTC. Translation: CASSLWPENRNGDYEQYF.

This chain connects TRBV12-5 to TRBJ2-3, with 12 bases lining up with TRBD1. Germline CDR1 and CDR2: LGHNT and FRNRAP. V was pared by 5 bases and J by 5 bases, with 5 bases of the junction left unmatched. The CDR3 runs 15 residues. The CDR3 loop is CASGPGQGAVDTQYF. In nucleotides, the CDR3 is TGTGCTAGTGGTCCGGGACAGGGGGCCGTAGATACGCAGTATTTT.

To note about this clone: One junction end disagrees with the germline gene, perhaps due to a read error. The rearrangement joins TRBV6-4 to TRBJ1-6; unclear D gene. Per the germline V gene, CDR1 is MRHNA and CDR2 is SNTAGT. This CDR3 is 13 amino acids long. CDR3 nucleotide sequence: TGTGCCAGCAGTGACTCCGATAATTCACCCCTCCACTTT. Protein: CASSDSDNSPLHF.

This clone is a singleton in its sample. The V call is TRBV18, the J call TRBJ2-2; D not resolved. The germline gives CDR1 KGHSH, CDR2 LQKENI. Trimming took off 6 bases at V and 5 bases at J, with 7 bases between the two ends. The CDR3 is 12 amino acids. CDR3 amino acids: CASSPLTGELFF. CDR3 DNA sequence: TGTGCCAGCTCGCCTTTAACCGGGGAGCTGTTTTTT.

The chain recombines TRBV18 with TRBJ2-2, with D unresolved. CDR3 length equals 13 residues. Germline CDR1 and CDR2: KGHSH and LQKENI. Trimming pared 1 base from V and 1 base from J, leaving 1 base between. CDR3 DNA sequence: TGTGCCAGCTCACCACAGAACACCGGGGAGCTGTTTTTT. This encodes CASSPQNTGELFF.

The chain combines TRBV7-9 with TRBJ1-3, with TRBD1 matching over 8 bases. CDR1 SEHNR and CDR2 FQNEAQ come from the germline V gene (reference sequence). Trimming cost V 2 bases and J 5 bases; bases outside gene matches: 8. CDR3 length: 16 residues. CDR3 sequence: CASSLYPGQGRNTIYF. The CDR3 nucleotides are TGTGCCAGCAGCTTATACCCCGGACAGGGTAGAAACACCATATATTTT.

The V call is TRBV19, the J call TRBJ1-1, with D uncertain. With 6 bases removed from V and 0 bases from J, the gap between germline ends came to 11 bases. The CDR3 is made up of 14 amino acids. In germline, CDR1 is LNHDA, CDR2 SQIVND (reference sequence). The CDR3 protein is CASRVSFMNTEAFF. CDR3 coding DNA: TGTGCCAGTAGAGTCAGCTTCATGAACACTGAAGCTTTCTTT. The full variable domain, rest sourced from reference TRBV19 and TRBJ1-1, is DGGITQSPKYLFRKEGQNVTLSCEQNLNHDAMYWYRQDPGQGLRLIYYSQIVNDFQKGDIAEGYSVSREKKESFPLTVTSAQKNPTAFYLCASRVSFMNTEAFFGQGTRLTVV.

This chain links TRBV11-2 with TRBJ1-3, with no clear D. The V end lost 4 bases, the J end lost 0 bases, and 16 bases lay between the germline ends. CDR3 size: 17 residues. Germline values: CDR1 SGHAT, CDR2 FQNNGV. The CDR3 DNA follows: TGTGCCAGCAGCTCGAATCGGGTCAGTTCCTCTGGAAACACCATATATTTT. Protein sequence: CASSSNRVSSSGNTIYF.

This sequence joins TRBV19 and TRBJ2-2, with D tentatively TRBD1 (5 bases). The CDR3 totals 15 residues. Germline V gene data show CDR1 as LNHDA and CDR2 as SQIVND (reference sequence). Trimming took off 2 bases at V and 2 bases at J, with 9 bases between the two ends. In DNA form, the CDR3 reads TGTGCCAGTAGTATACAGGGCATTAACACCGGGGAGCTGTTTTTT. Encoded protein: CASSIQGINTGELFF. Drawing the rest from reference TRBV19 and TRBJ2-2, the complete variable domain is DGGITQSPKYLFRKEGQNVTLSCEQNLNHDAMYWYRQDPGQGLRLIYYSQIVNDFQKGDIAEGYSVSREKKESFPLTVTSAQKNPTAFYLCASSIQGINTGELFFGEGSRLTVL.

V usage is TRBV27 and J usage is TRBJ1-5; 8 bases align to TRBD1. J gave up 2 bases and V 6 bases, and 6 bases lay outside the gene matches. Germline values: CDR1 MNHEY, CDR2 SMNVEV (reference sequence). The CDR3 sequence is 15 residues long. DNA for the CDR3: TGTGCCAGCAGGAACAGGGGGGTAGGCAATCAGCCCCAGCATTTT. Its translation is CASRNRGVGNQPQHF.

The chain couples TRBV11-2 to TRBJ1-1; D possibly corresponds to TRBD1 (5 bases). The germline V and J ends were trimmed by 5 bases and 4 bases, with 11 bases remaining between them. The CDR3 is 13 amino acids. The germline gives CDR1 SGHAT, CDR2 FQNNGV. CDR3 amino acids: CASSPGGGTEAFF. The DNA for the CDR3 is TGTGCCAGCAGCCCCGGGGGGGGCACTGAAGCTTTCTTT.

The rearrangement joins TRBV9 to TRBJ1-2; the D is unclear. The CDR3 runs to 16 residues. Trimming removed 6 bases from V and 0 bases from J, with 18 bases in between. The germline gives CDR1 SGDLS, CDR2 YYNGEE. CDR3 residues: CASIFSRADTNYGYTF. CDR3 nucleotide sequence: TGTGCCAGCATCTTTAGCCGGGCAGACACTAACTATGGCTACACCTTC.

The chain couples TRBV6-4 to TRBJ1-3, with no clear D. Germline CDR1 is MRHNA and CDR2 is SNTAGT. With 0 bases removed from V and 0 bases from J, the gap between germline ends came to 12 bases. This CDR3 spans 17 amino acids. CDR3 DNA: TGTGCCAGCAGTGACTCCCGAGAAGGCACCTCTGGAAACACCATATATTTT. Its translation is CASSDSREGTSGNTIYF.

V gene TRBV2 combines with J gene TRBJ2-1, with TRBD1 matching 8 bases. Trimming at V came to 5 bases and at J to 5 bases, leaving 11 bases not matched to a gene. The CDR3 is made up of 16 amino acids. Per germline, CDR1 SNHLY and CDR2 FYNNEI. The CDR3 region has the DNA TGTGCCAGCAGTCCCGGGACAGGCTGGATCAACAATGAGCAGTTCTTC. This gives the protein CASSPGTGWINNEQFF. The variable domain in full, completed from reference TRBV2 and TRBJ2-1, reads EPEVTQTPSHQVTQMGQEVILRCVPISNHLYFYWYRQILGQKVEFLVSFYNNEISEKSEIFDDQFSVERPDGSNFTLKIRSTKLEDSAMYFCASSPGTGWINNEQFFGPGTRLTVL.

V usage is TRBV30 and J usage is TRBJ1-1, with TRBD1 matching over 11 bases. The CDR3 contains 15 residues. Per germline, CDR1 GTSNPN and CDR2 SVGIG (reference sequence). The trim removed 0 bases at V and 5 bases at J, leaving 5 bases unmatched. CDR3 residues: CAWSVRGTGGTEAFF. The CDR3 DNA sequence: TGTGCCTGGAGTGTACGCGGGACAGGGGGGACTGAAGCTTTCTTT.

The V and J genes are TRBV6-5 and TRBJ1-1; perhaps TRBD1 as D (5 bases). Trimming removed 2 bases from V and 4 bases from J, with 17 bases in between. Germline V gene data show CDR1 as MNHEY and CDR2 as SVGAGI. The CDR3 consists of 16 residues. The CDR3 here is CASSYDGIDSRTEAFF. CDR3 coding DNA: TGTGCCAGCAGTTACGATGGTATTGACAGTCGCACTGAAGCTTTCTTT.